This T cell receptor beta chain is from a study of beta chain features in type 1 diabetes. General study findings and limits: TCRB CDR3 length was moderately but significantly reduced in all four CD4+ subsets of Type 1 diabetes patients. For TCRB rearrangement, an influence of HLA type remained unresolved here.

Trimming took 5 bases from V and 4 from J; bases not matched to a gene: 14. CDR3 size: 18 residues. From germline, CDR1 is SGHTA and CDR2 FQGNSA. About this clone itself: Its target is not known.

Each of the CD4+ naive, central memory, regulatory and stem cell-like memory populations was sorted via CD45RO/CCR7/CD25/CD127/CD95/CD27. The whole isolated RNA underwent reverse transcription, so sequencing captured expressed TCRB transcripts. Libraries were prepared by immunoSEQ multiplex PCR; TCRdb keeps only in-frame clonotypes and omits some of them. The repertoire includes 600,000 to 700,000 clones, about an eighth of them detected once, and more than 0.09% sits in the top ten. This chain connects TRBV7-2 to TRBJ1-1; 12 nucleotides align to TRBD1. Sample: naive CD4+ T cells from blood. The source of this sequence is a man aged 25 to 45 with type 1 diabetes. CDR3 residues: CASSRSGWDRGQVTEAFF. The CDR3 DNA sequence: TGTGCCAGCAGCCGGAGCGGATGGGACAGGGGGCAGGTCACTGAAGCTTTCTTT.